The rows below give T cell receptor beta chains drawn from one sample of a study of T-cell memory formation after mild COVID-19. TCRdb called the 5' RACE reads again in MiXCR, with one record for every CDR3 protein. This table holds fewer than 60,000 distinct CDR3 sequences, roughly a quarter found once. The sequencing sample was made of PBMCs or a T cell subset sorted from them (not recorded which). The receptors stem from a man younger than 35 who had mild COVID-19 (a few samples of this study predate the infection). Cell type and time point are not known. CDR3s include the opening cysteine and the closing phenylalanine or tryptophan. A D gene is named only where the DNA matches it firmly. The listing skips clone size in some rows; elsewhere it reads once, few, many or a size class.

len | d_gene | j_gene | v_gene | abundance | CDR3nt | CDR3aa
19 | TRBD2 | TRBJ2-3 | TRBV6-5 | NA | TGTGCCAGCAGTTACTCGATTCCCCTAGCGGGGGGAAACACAGATACGCAGTATTTT | CASSYSIPLAGGNTDTQYF
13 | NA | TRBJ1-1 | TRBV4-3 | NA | TGCGCCAGCAGCAGGGGCCTGAACACTGAAGCTTTCTTT | CASSRGLNTEAFF
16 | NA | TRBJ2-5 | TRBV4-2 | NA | TGTGCCAGCAGCCTAGGGGGACCGGAAGGCTTGGGGACCCAGTACTTC | CASSLGGPEGLGTQYF
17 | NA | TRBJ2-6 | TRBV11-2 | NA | TGTGCCAGCAGCGGGTGGCAGGCCCCCTCTGGGGCCAACGTCCTGACTTTC | CASSGWQAPSGANVLTF
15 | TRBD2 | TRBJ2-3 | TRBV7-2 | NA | TGTGCCAGCAGCCCTCGACTAGCGGGGACAGATACGCAGTATTTT | CASSPRLAGTDTQYF
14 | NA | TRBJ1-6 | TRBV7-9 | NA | TGTGCCAGCAGCTTGGGCGGGGGTAGATCACCCCTCCACTTT | CASSLGGGRSPLHF
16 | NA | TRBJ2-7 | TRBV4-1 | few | TGCGCCAGCAGCCCCCTGGAAACTACGGCAGCCTACGAGCAGTACTTC | CASSPLETTAAYEQYF
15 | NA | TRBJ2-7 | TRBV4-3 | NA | TGCGCCAGCAGCCAAGAAGACGGGGTACCCGACGAGCAGTACTTC | CASSQEDGVPDEQYF
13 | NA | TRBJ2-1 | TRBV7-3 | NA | TGTGCCAGCAGCTTCCCGCCGAACGTTGAGCAGTTCTTC | CASSFPPNVEQFF
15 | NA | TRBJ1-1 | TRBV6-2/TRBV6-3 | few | TGTGCCAGCAGGCCCCCGACGGACCTGAACACTGAAGCTTTCTTT | CASRPPTDLNTEAFF